This T cell receptor (beta chain) was identified during a study of prognosis after radiotherapy for stage I lung cancer. Study summary: There were no patients who received concurrent therapy with stereotactic body radiotherapy.

The germline V and J ends were trimmed by 7 bases and 9 bases, with 16 bases remaining between them. Germline CDR1 is LNHNV and CDR2 is YYDKDF (reference sequence). This CDR3 is built from 13 residues. TCR beta CDR3 was amplified from genomic DNA by two-round multiplex PCR. Round-one PCR had primers specific to each TRBV and TRBJ gene. Universal primers were used in the second round of PCR. TCRdb analysed the multiplex PCR reads with MiXCR anew, one entry per CDR3 protein. Of 15,000 to 20,000 distinct CDR3 sequences listed, about 44% are singletons. This receptor was identified in a donor aged 50 or older with non-small cell lung cancer. The chain has TRBV15 and TRBJ1-3, with D possibly TRBD1 on 5 matching bases. The input for sequencing was PBMCs, taken before or after stereotactic body radiation therapy (not recorded which). Here the CDR3 reads CATIITRGSTIYF. The CDR3 nucleotides read TGTGCCACCATCATAACTAGGGGTAGCACCATATATTTT.